This T cell receptor beta chain was profiled in a study of spatial heterogeneity in lung cancer. Study-wide results and limits: At tumor resection, ubiquitous expanded TCRs were detected in blood more often than later.

Time point given: sample taken at primary tumor resection. Tumor, nontumor lung or frozen PBMC supplied whole RNA that was sequenced unsorted. TCRdb independently ran MiXCR on the 5' RACE reads; one entry per CDR3 protein. Here the sample spans 2,500 to 3,500 distinct CDR3 sequences, approximately 16% being singletons. In germline, CDR1 is LGHNA, CDR2 YSLEER. The CDR3 is 18 amino acids. Concerning this clonotype: What it binds is unknown.

The sequenced sample was PBMCs, obtained at surgery. The chain combines TRBV4-3 with TRBJ1-4; D gene ambiguous. The receptor's source is a female donor with early-stage non-small cell lung cancer. In nucleotides, the CDR3 is TGCAGCAGCAGCCAAGATTATCCGGTTTTTGCAACTAATGAAAAACTGTTTTTT. This codes for CSSSQDYPVFATNEKLFF.